Listed below are T cell receptor beta chains from one sample, sequenced in a study of cytomegalovirus exposure and HLA in healthy donors. Repertoires were generated with immunoSEQ multiplex PCR, while TCRdb's copy carries only in-frame clones and drops some. Altogether 200,000 or so clones are present, 75% to 90% being singletons, with the ten largest covering about 6%. The source material was PBMCs. Source of these receptors: a young woman in good health and CMV-seronegative. CDR3s include the opening cysteine and the closing phenylalanine or tryptophan. The D gene is left open where the match is weak. Clone size appears in some rows only: once, few, many, or a class for an expanded clone.

V,D,J,size,CDR3,DNA
TRBV6-1,TRBD1,TRBJ1-2,NA,CASSERQGNYGYTF,TGTGCCAGCAGTGAACGACAGGGGAACTATGGCTACACCTTC
TRBV9,TRBD1,TRBJ2-3,NA,CASSLRDRLTDTQYF,TGTGCCAGCAGCCTCCGGGACAGGCTCACAGATACGCAGTATTTT
TRBV9,TRBD2,TRBJ2-1,NA,CASSPGGGRGSYNEQFF,TGTGCCAGCAGCCCGGGAGGCGGGCGGGGCTCCTACAATGAGCAGTTCTTC
TRBV30,TRBD2,TRBJ2-1,NA,CAWSVGLAGYNEQFF,TGTGCCTGGAGTGTGGGACTAGCGGGATACAATGAGCAGTTCTTC
TRBV30,NA,TRBJ1-1,NA,CAWSVGQNFQAFF,TGTGCCTGGAGTGTAGGACAGAACTTCCAAGCTTTCTTT
TRBV27,TRBD2,TRBJ2-7,once,CASSLSLGAASGGRWDEQYF,TGTGCCAGCAGTTTAAGTCTGGGCGCGGCTAGCGGGGGACGGTGGGACGAGCAGTACTTC
TRBV28,TRBD1,TRBJ1-5,NA,CASRDRFNQPQHF,TGTGCCAGCAGGGACAGGTTCAATCAGCCCCAGCATTTT
TRBV6-5,NA,TRBJ1-2,once,CASSSPDRPYGYTF,TGTGCCAGCAGTTCCCCAGACAGACCCTATGGCTACACCTTC
TRBV19,NA,TRBJ1-2,NA,CASSSPGRDYGYTF,TGTGCCAGTAGTTCCCCGGGACGCGACTATGGCTACACCTTC
TRBV5-1,NA,TRBJ2-2,NA,CASSFRDLAGELFF,TGCGCCAGCAGCTTCCGGGACTTAGCCGGGGAGCTGTTTTTT
TRBV25-1,NA,TRBJ2-4,NA,CASSAGDIQYF,TGTGCCAGCAGTGCGGGGGACATTCAGTACTTC
TRBV25-1,NA,TRBJ2-4,NA,CASSESGGRAKNIQYF,TGTGCCAGCAGTGAATCCGGGGGTCGAGCCAAAAACATTCAGTACTTC
TRBV12-5,TRBD2,TRBJ2-7,once,CASGLAKTSGETYEQYF,TGTGCTAGTGGTTTGGCGAAGACTAGCGGGGAAACCTACGAGCAGTACTTC